This is a list of T cell receptor beta chains from one sample in a study of breast tumors, draining lymph nodes, adjacent tissues. In TCRdb, the multiplex PCR reads were re-called with MiXCR into one record per CDR3 protein. The data contain about 94,000 distinct CDR3 sequences, around 30% of them singletons. Sequenced material: axillary lymph node tissue. Every receptor here comes from a female donor with breast cancer. Some clones in this sample may be carry-over from other donors' samples. Both conserved end residues are part of each CDR3. A D gene is named only where the DNA matches it firmly. Expanded clones are given a class, and other clones once, few, many or no size at all.

v_call	j_call	d_call	clone_size	cdr3_aa	cdr3_nt
TRBV20-1	TRBJ1-2	-	-	CSAPVSNPIYGYTF	TGCAGTGCACCCGTGTCTAACCCCATCTATGGCTACACCTTC
TRBV6-4	TRBJ2-3	TRBD2	many	CASSPIRGGNTDTQYF	TGTGCCAGCAGTCCCATACGGGGGGGCAACACAGATACGCAGTATTTT
TRBV6-1	TRBJ2-7	TRBD2	-	CASRDSGTSGSYEQYF	TGTGCCAGTAGAGACTCGGGGACTAGCGGATCCTACGAGCAGTACTTC
TRBV20-1	TRBJ2-1	TRBD2	many	CSARDLAGWGINEQFF	TGCAGTGCTAGAGACTTAGCGGGATGGGGCATCAATGAGCAGTTCTTC
TRBV30	TRBJ1-1	-	-	CAWLRNTEAFF	TGTGCCTGGCTCCGGAACACTGAAGCTTTCTTT
TRBV4-3	TRBJ2-1	-	many	CASSQDSPDDEQFF	TGCGCCAGCAGCCAAGACTCCCCCGACGATGAGCAGTTCTTC
TRBV11-2	TRBJ2-5	-	many	CASSPPSETQYF	TGTGCCAGCAGCCCCCCGTCAGAGACCCAGTACTTC
TRBV20-1	TRBJ2-3	TRBD2	many	CSAWTSGVTDTQYF	TGCAGTGCTTGGACTAGCGGGGTCACAGATACGCAGTATTTT
TRBV20-1	TRBJ2-1	TRBD2	many	CSASSLAGYNEQFF	TGCAGTGCTAGTAGCCTAGCGGGATACAATGAGCAGTTCTTC
TRBV9	TRBJ2-2	-	many	CASSVAGTGELFF	TGTGCCAGCAGCGTAGCTGGGACCGGGGAGCTGTTTTTT
TRBV4-3	TRBJ1-1	TRBD1	few	CASSQVGTGEAEAFF	TGCGCCAGCAGCCAAGTGGGGACAGGGGAAGCTGAAGCTTTCTTT
TRBV4-1	TRBJ2-7	TRBD2	many	CASSHRTSGSGEQYF	TGCGCCAGCAGCCACAGGACTAGCGGGAGTGGGGAGCAGTACTTC
TRBV30	TRBJ1-4	-	many	CAWNRDGEKLFF	TGTGCCTGGAACAGGGACGGGGAAAAACTGTTTTTT
TRBV27	TRBJ2-1	-	many	CASRGAGQLVNEQFF	TGTGCCAGCAGGGGAGCGGGACAGCTTGTTAATGAGCAGTTCTTC
TRBV7-9	TRBJ2-1	TRBD2	-	CASRPTSGRGNEQFF	TGTGCCAGCAGACCGACTAGCGGGAGAGGTAATGAGCAGTTCTTC
TRBV4-1	TRBJ1-2	-	many	CASSQEYRAHYGYTF	TGCGCCAGCAGCCAGGAATACAGGGCGCATTATGGCTACACCTTC
TRBV4-1	TRBJ2-3	TRBD2	-	CASSLAGTSLINEQYF	TGCGCCAGCAGCCTGGCCGGGACTAGCTTAATCAATGAGCAGTATTTT
TRBV9	TRBJ1-1	-	-	CASARGLSKLGTEAFF	TGTGCCAGCGCTCGGGGGTTGTCGAAATTAGGCACTGAAGCTTTCTTT
TRBV7-8	TRBJ1-1	-	many	CASSLISRLNTEAFF	TGTGCCAGCAGCTTAATCTCCCGTTTGAACACTGAAGCTTTCTTT
TRBV7-2	TRBJ1-4	-	-	CASSKRAEKLFF	TGTGCCAGCAGCAAAAGGGCGGAAAAACTGTTTTTT
TRBV11-2	TRBJ2-5	TRBD2	-	CASSLDGTTLGTQYF	TGTGCCAGCAGCTTAGACGGGACTACCTTGGGGACCCAGTACTTC
TRBV20-1	TRBJ1-5	TRBD1	many	CSAPGQTVNQPQHF	TGCAGTGCCCCGGGACAGACAGTCAATCAGCCCCAGCATTTT
TRBV28	TRBJ2-7	TRBD2	few	CASSASGGIDEQYF	TGTGCCAGCAGCGCCTCGGGGGGTATCGACGAGCAGTACTTC
TRBV3-1	TRBJ1-5	-	many	CASSPDSYQPQHF	TGTGCCAGCAGCCCGGACAGCTATCAGCCCCAGCATTTT
TRBV7-3	TRBJ2-7	-	-	CASSQVPDVAGGEQYF	TGTGCCAGCAGCCAGGTACCCGACGTGGCAGGAGGTGAGCAGTACTTC
TRBV7-2	TRBJ2-3	-	many	CASSLNGQTDTQYF	TGTGCCAGCAGCTTAAATGGGCAAACAGATACGCAGTATTTT
TRBV12-3/TRBV12-4	TRBJ1-1	TRBD1	few	CASSLQGANTEAFF	TGTGCCAGCAGTTTGCAGGGGGCAAACACTGAAGCTTTCTTT
TRBV12-3/TRBV12-4	TRBJ2-1	-	many	CASSHPGTRTNEQFF	TGTGCCAGCAGTCACCCGGGCACTAGGACCAATGAGCAGTTCTTC